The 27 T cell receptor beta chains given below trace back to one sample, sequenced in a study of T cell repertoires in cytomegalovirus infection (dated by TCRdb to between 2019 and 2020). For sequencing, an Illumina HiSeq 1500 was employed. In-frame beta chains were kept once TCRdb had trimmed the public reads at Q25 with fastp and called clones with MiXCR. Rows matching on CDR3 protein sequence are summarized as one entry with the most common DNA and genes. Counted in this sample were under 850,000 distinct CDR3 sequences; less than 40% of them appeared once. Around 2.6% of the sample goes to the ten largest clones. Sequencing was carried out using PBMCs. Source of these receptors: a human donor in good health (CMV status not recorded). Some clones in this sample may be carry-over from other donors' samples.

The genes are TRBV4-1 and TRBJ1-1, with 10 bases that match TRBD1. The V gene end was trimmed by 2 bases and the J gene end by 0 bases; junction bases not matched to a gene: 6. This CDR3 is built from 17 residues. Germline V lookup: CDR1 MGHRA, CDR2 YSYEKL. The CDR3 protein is CASSQRKGTGVNTEAFF. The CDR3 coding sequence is TGCGCCAGCAGCCAAAGAAAGGGGACAGGGGTGAACACTGAAGCTTTCTTT.

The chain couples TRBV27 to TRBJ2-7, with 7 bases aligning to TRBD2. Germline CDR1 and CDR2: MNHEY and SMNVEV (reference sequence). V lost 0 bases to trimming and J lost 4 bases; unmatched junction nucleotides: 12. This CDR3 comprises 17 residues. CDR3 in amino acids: CASSLSKRGPLLYEQYF. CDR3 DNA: TGTGCCAGCAGTTTATCGAAGCGGGGCCCCCTTCTTTACGAGCAGTACTTC.

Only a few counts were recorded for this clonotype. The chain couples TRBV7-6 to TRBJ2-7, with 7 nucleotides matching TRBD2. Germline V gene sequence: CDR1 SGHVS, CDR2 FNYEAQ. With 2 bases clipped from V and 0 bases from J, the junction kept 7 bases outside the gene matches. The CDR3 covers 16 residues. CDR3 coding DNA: TGTGCCAGCAGCTTAAAGGCTAGCGGAGACTCCTACGAGCAGTACTTC. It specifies CASSLKASGDSYEQYF.

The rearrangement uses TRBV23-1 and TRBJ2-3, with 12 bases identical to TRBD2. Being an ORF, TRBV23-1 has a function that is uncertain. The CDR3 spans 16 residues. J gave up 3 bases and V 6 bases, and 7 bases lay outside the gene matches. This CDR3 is CASRQPTSGSTDTQYF. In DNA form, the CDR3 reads TGCGCCAGCAGACAACCGACTAGCGGGAGTACAGATACGCAGTATTTT.

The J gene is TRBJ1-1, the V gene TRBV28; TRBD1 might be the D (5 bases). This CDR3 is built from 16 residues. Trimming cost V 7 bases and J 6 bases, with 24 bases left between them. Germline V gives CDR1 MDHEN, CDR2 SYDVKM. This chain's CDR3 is CASTDPLGTRESEAFF. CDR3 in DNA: TGTGCCAGCACCGATCCCCTGGGGACTAGGGAGTCTGAAGCTTTCTTT.

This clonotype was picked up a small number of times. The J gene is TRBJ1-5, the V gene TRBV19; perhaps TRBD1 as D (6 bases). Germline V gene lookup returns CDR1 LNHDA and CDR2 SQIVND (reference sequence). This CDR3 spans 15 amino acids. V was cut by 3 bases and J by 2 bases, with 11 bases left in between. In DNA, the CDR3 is TGTGCCAGTAGTATGGGGGCGGGCGGCAATCAGCCCCAGCATTTT. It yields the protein CASSMGAGGNQPQHF.

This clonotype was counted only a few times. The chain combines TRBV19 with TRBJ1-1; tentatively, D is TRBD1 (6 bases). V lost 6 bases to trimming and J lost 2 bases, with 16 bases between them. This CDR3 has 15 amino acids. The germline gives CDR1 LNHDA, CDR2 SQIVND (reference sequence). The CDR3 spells CASRSHTGHNTEAFF. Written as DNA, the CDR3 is TGTGCCAGTAGGTCCCACACAGGGCATAACACTGAAGCTTTCTTT.

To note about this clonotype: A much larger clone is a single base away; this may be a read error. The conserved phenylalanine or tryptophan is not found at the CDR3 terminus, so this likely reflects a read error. For the CDR3, the DNA is TGTGCCAGCAGCTTAGGGGAGGGGCAGGGGGCTTTCGATCAGCCCCAGCATTTG. Its protein is CASSLGEGQGAFDQPQHL. The chain recombines TRBV7-8 with TRBJ1-5; 8 bases align to TRBD1. With 1 base clipped from V and 5 bases from J, the junction kept 13 bases outside the gene matches. CDR1 and CDR2 from the germline V gene are SGHVS and FQNEAQ. This CDR3 spans 18 amino acids.

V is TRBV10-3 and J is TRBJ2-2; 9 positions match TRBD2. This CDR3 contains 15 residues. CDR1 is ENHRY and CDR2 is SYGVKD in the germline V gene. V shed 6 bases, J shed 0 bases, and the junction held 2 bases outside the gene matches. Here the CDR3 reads CAISRLAANTGELFF. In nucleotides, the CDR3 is TGTGCCATCAGCAGACTAGCGGCGAACACCGGGGAGCTGTTTTTT.

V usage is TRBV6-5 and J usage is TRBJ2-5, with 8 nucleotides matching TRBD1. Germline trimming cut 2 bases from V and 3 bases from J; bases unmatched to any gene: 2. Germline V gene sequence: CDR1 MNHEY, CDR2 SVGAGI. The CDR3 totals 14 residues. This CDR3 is CASSYRDRKETQYF. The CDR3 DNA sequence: TGTGCCAGCAGTTACCGGGACAGGAAAGAGACCCAGTACTTC.

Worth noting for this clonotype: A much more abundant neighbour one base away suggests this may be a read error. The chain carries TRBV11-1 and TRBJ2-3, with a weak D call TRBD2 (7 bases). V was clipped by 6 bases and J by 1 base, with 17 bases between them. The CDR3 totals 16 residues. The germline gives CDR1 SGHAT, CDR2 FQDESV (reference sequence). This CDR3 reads CASSLARGAGTDTQYF. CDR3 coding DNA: TGTGCCAGCAGTCTAGCCCGGGGGGCCGGCACAGATACGCAGTATTTT. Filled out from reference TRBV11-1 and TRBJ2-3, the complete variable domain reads EAEVAQSPRYKITEKSQAVAFWCDPISGHATLYWYRQILGQGPELLVQFQDESVVDDSQLPKDRFSAERLKGVDSTLKIQPAELGDSAMYLCASSLARGAGTDTQYFGPGTRLTVL.

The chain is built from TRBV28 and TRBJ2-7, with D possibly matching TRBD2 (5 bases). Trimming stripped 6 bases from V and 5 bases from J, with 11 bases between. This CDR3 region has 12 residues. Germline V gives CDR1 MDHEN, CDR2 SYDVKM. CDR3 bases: TGTGCCAGCAGGGACTTTTGGGACGAGCAGTACTTC. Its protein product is CASRDFWDEQYF.

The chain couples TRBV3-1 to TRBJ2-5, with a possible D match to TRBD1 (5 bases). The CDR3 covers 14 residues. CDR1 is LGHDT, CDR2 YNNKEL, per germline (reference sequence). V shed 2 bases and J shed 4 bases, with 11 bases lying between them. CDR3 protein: CASSQPDTGETQYF. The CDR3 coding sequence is TGTGCCAGCAGCCAACCAGATACAGGAGAGACCCAGTACTTC.

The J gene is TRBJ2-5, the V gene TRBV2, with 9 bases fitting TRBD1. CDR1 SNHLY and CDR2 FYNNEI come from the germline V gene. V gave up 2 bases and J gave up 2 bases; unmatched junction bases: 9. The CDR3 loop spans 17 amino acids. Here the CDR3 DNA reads TGTGCCAGCAGTGAATACAGGGGGCCAACTATTCAAGAGACCCAGTACTTC. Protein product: CASSEYRGPTIQETQYF.

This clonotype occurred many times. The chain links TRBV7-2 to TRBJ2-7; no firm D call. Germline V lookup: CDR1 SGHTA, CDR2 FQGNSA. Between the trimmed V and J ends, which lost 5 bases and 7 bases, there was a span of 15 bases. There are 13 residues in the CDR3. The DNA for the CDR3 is TGTGCCAGCAGCGTTAGGGAACGGTTTGAGCAGTACTTC. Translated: CASSVRERFEQYF.

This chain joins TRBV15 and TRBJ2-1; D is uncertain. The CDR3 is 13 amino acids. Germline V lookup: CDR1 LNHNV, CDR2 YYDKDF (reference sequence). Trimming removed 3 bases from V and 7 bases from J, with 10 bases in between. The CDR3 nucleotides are TGTGCCACCAGCAGTCCTCCTCGGAATGAGCAGTTCTTC. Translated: CATSSPPRNEQFF.

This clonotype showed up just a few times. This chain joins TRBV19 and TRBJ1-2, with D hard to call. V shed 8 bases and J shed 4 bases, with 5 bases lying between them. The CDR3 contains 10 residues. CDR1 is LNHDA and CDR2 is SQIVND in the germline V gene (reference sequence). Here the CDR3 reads CASGFYGYTF. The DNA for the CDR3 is TGTGCCAGTGGGTTCTATGGCTACACCTTC.

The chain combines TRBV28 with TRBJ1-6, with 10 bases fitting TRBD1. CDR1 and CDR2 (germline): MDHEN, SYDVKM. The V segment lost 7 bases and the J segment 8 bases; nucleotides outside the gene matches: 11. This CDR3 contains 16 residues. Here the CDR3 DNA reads TGTGCCAGCACCCTCTCGACAGGGGGCTTGCATTCACCCCTCCACTTT. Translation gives CASTLSTGGLHSPLHF.

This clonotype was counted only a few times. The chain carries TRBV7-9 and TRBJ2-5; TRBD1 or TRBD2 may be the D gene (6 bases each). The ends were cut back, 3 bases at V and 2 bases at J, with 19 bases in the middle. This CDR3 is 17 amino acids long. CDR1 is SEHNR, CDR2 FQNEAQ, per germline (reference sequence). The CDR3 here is CASSFPKSGGGQETQYF. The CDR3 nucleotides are TGTGCCAGCAGCTTTCCCAAGAGCGGAGGGGGGCAAGAGACCCAGTACTTC.

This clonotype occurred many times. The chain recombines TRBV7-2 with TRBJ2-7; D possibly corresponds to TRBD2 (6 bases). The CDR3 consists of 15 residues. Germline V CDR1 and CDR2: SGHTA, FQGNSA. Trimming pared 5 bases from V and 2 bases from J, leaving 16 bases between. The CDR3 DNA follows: TGTGCCAGCAGCCCGTCCGCGGGAATACCCTACGAGCAGTACTTC. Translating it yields CASSPSAGIPYEQYF.

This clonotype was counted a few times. The CDR3 region has the DNA TGTGCCAGCAGTGATTCAGGGGTTGATGGCTACACCTTC. Translation: CASSDSGVDGYTF. V and J are TRBV2 and TRBJ1-2; D may be TRBD1 (6 bases). V was cut by 3 bases and J by 6 bases, with 11 bases left in between. Per the germline V gene, CDR1 is SNHLY and CDR2 is FYNNEI. The length of the CDR3 is 13 residues.

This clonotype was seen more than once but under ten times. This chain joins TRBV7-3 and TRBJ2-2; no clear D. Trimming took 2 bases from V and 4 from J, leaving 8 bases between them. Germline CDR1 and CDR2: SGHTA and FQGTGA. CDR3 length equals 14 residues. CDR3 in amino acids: CASSLFTGTGELFF. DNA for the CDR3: TGTGCCAGCAGCTTATTTACGGGCACCGGGGAGCTGTTTTTT.

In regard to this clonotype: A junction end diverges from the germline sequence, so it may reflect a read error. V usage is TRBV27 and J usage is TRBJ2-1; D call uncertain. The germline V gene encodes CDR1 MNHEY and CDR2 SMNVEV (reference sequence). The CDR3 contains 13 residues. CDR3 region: CASSEPPYNEQLF. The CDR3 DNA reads TGTGCCAGCAGTGAGCCCCCCTACAATGAGCAGTTGTTC.

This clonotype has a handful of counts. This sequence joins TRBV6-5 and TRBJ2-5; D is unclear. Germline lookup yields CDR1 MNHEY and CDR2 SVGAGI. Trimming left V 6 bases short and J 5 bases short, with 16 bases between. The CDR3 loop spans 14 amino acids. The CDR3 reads CASSRLGAMETQYF. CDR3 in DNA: TGTGCCAGCAGCAGGCTTGGCGCAATGGAGACCCAGTACTTC.

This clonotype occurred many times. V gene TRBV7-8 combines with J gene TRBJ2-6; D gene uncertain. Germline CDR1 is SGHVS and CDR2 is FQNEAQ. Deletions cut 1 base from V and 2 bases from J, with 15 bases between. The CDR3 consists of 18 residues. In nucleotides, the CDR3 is TGTGCCAGCAGCTTAGATCTTCCTAGGCAGGCTGGGGCCAACGTCCTGACTTTC. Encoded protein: CASSLDLPRQAGANVLTF. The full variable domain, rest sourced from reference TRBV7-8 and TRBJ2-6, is GAGVSQSPRYKVAKRGQDVALRCDPISGHVSLFWYQQALGQGPEFLTYFQNEAQLDKSGLPSDRFFAERPEGSVSTLKIQRTQQEDSAVYLCASSLDLPRQAGANVLTFGAGSRLTVL.

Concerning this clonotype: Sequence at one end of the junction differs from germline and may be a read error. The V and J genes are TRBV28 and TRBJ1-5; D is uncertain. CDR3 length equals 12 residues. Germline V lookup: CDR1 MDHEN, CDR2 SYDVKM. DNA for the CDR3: TGTGCCACCAGTACGAGTGGGTTGTCCCAGCATTTT. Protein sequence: CATSTSGLSQHF.

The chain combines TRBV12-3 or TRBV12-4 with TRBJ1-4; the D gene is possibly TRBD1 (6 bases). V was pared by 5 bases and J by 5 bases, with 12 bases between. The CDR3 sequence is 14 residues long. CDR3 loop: CASSRTAPNEKLFF. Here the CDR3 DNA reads TGTGCCAGCAGTCGGACAGCTCCAAATGAAAAACTGTTTTTT.